The T cell receptor beta chain under discussion was sequenced for a study of T cell repertoires in cytomegalovirus infection. At the level of the study: TCR beta signatures that were public indicated CMV infection and matching HLA type.

This CDR3 comprises 17 residues. Germline V gene sequence: CDR1 SNHLY, CDR2 FYNNEI. V lost 4 bases, J lost 0 bases, and 7 bases stayed unmatched. TCRdb re-called the reads through MiXCR, storing one row per CDR3 protein. This sample has some 700,000 distinct CDR3 sequences, with 35% found just once. Overall study findings and caveats: Of the TCR beta families, the public ones yielded a cumulative frequency that identified carriers of CMV plus the relevant HLA. HLA-C-restricted CMV clonotypes gave the most frequent clonotype in two of eight donors.

This clonotype was counted a few times. Its target is not known. Sequenced: PBMCs. This clonotype was obtained from a human donor in good health (CMV status not recorded). Some clones in this sample may be carry-over from other donors' samples. V and J are TRBV2 and TRBJ1-5, with TRBD1 matching 9 bases. DNA for the CDR3: TGTGCCAGCAGTGGGGACAGGGCCTCCTATAGCAATCAGCCCCAGCATTTT. This translates into CASSGDRASYSNQPQHF.